This entry lists 14 T cell receptor beta chains sequenced from one sample in a study of blood T cell repertoires in COVID-19 (dated by TCRdb to about 2020). Library generation was performed with the immunoSEQ multiplex PCR assay. The clones in this table, taken by TCRdb from immuneACCESS, are in-frame only. Not every clone is retained; where verified, under half of the shortfall comes from an unresolved V gene, and the cause of the rest is unknown. The sample data list some 270,000 clones, and about 82% of these were observed just once. The top ten clonotypes cover about 5.4% of the sample. Sequenced material: peripheral blood. The receptor source for this set is a woman of 80 years or more with COVID-19, enrolled during active disease.

This chain joins TRBV9 and TRBJ1-3; no definite D call. V dropped 3 bases and J dropped 4 bases, with 8 bases sitting between them. This CDR3 region has 13 residues. Germline V gene lookup returns CDR1 SGDLS and CDR2 YYNGEE. CDR3 in DNA: TGTGCCAGCAGCGCACGGGAAGGAAACACCATATATTTT. Protein sequence: CASSAREGNTIYF.

The chain is built from TRBV2 and TRBJ1-1, with D possibly matching TRBD1 (6 bases). Germline assignment: CDR1 SNHLY and CDR2 FYNNEI. The CDR3 contains 15 residues. V lost 2 bases and J lost 1, with 11 bases in between. The CDR3 protein is CASSERGGRNTEAFF. The CDR3 DNA reads as TGTGCCAGCAGTGAACGAGGGGGTAGGAACACTGAAGCTTTCTTT.

This chain links TRBV18 with TRBJ2-2; TRBD1 matches at 12 bases. From germline, CDR1 is KGHSH and CDR2 LQKENI. Trimming cost V 3 bases and J 4 bases; bases outside gene matches: 9. This CDR3 region has 18 residues. The CDR3 bases are TGTGCCAGCTCACCTTATCTCCGGGACAGGGGGCTCACCGGGGAGCTGTTTTTT. It translates to CASSPYLRDRGLTGELFF.

The chain combines TRBV28 with TRBJ2-1; 7 nucleotides agree with TRBD1. J gave up 5 bases and V 9 bases, and 16 bases lay outside the gene matches. This CDR3 contains 16 residues. Germline V gene data show CDR1 as MDHEN and CDR2 as SYDVKM. CDR3 in DNA: TGTGCCAGTCGTCACAAGGGGGCAGGGGGTAACAATGAGCAGTTCTTC. It encodes CASRHKGAGGNNEQFF.

In its sample, this clone was seen once. The rearrangement links TRBV30 to TRBJ1-3, with a weak D call TRBD1 (6 bases). V was cut by 4 bases and J by 3 bases, with 13 bases left in between. This CDR3 contains 14 residues. Germline lookup yields CDR1 GTSNPN and CDR2 SVGIG (reference sequence). Here the CDR3 reads CAWKARTVGNTIYF. CDR3 bases: TGTGCCTGGAAAGCCCGGACAGTTGGAAACACCATATATTTT.

This chain's CDR3 is CASTRDGRSRGYTF. As DNA, the CDR3 is TGTGCCAGCACCCGGGACGGGAGGTCCCGCGGCTACACCTTC. The chain employs TRBV27 and TRBJ1-2; TRBD1 is a possible D gene (5 bases). V was trimmed by 7 bases and J by 8 bases, leaving 20 bases between them. The CDR3 contains 14 residues. Germline CDR1 is MNHEY and CDR2 is SMNVEV (reference sequence).

This clone appeared once. The J gene is TRBJ1-1, the V gene TRBV13; D possibly corresponds to TRBD1 (6 bases). CDR3 length: 16 residues. Germline values: CDR1 PRHDT, CDR2 FYEKMQ (reference sequence). V lost 4 bases to trimming and J lost 1 base, with 16 bases between them. The CDR3: CASSSELQGTNTEAFF. The CDR3 DNA follows: TGTGCCAGCAGCTCTGAGCTACAGGGAACGAACACTGAAGCTTTCTTT.

The CDR3 DNA is TGTGCCAGCTCCCGGGACAGGAACTACGAGCAGTACGTC. It specifies CASSRDRNYEQYV. V and J are TRBV18 and TRBJ2-7; TRBD1 matches 8 bases. Germline CDR1 is KGHSH and CDR2 is LQKENI. The ends lost 6 bases at V and 3 bases at J; junction bases unmatched: 4. This CDR3 has 13 amino acids.

This clone was seen just once. The rearrangement joins TRBV28 to TRBJ1-3, with unresolved D. Germline CDR1 reads MDHEN; CDR2 reads SYDVKM. This CDR3 is built from 16 residues. V shed 1 base and J shed 0 bases, with 10 bases lying between them. CDR3 in amino acids: CASSLSMVSSGNTIYF. The DNA for the CDR3 is TGTGCCAGCAGTTTATCCATGGTGAGCTCTGGAAACACCATATATTTT.

The V call is TRBV28, the J call TRBJ1-4; D might be TRBD1 (5 bases). The CDR3 extends over 12 amino acids. The ends were cut back, 7 bases at V and 5 bases at J, with 8 bases in the middle. From germline, CDR1 is MDHEN and CDR2 SYDVKM. The CDR3 nucleotides read TGTGCCAGCACTCGACAGAATGAAAAACTGTTTTTT. Protein sequence: CASTRQNEKLFF.

The chain couples TRBV7-2 to TRBJ2-1, with 9 nucleotides matching TRBD1. The ends lost 1 base at V and 6 bases at J; junction bases unmatched: 4. Germline values: CDR1 SGHTA, CDR2 FQGNSA. There are 15 residues in the CDR3. CDR3 in amino acids: CASSLGQGEFNEQFF. CDR3 nucleotide sequence: TGTGCCAGCAGCTTAGGACAGGGGGAGTTCAATGAGCAGTTCTTC. Full variable domain (outside the CDR3, taken from reference TRBV7-2 and TRBJ2-1): GAGVSQSPSNKVTEKGKDVELRCDPISGHTALYWYRQSLGQGLEFLIYFQGNSAPDKSGLPSDRFSAERTGGSVSTLTIQRTQQEDSAVYLCASSLGQGEFNEQFFGPGTRLTVL.

The CDR3 nucleotides are TGTGCCAGCAGCCAGGGTCGGACAAGCGAGGCCGATGAGCAGTTCTTC. Residues: CASSQGRTSEADEQFF. The genes are TRBV4-2 and TRBJ2-1, with a possible D match to TRBD1 (5 bases). In germline, CDR1 is LGHNA, CDR2 YNFKEQ. The CDR3 loop spans 16 amino acids. Between the trimmed V and J ends, which lost 3 bases and 8 bases, there was a span of 20 bases.

With respect to this clone: This sample also contains other DNA sequences that code for the same CDR3. The chain recombines TRBV7-2 with TRBJ1-5; 7 nucleotides line up with TRBD1. This CDR3 comprises 13 residues. Trimming at V came to 3 bases and at J to 7 bases, leaving 3 bases not matched to a gene. CDR1 is SGHTA and CDR2 is FQGNSA in the germline V gene. In nucleotides, the CDR3 is TGTGCCAGCAGCTTCCGGGACAGCCAGCCCCAGCATTTT. It specifies CASSFRDSQPQHF.

The chain joins TRBV6-6 to TRBJ1-4, with TRBD1 identical over 7 bases. Germline loops: CDR1 MNHNY, CDR2 SVGAGI (reference sequence). V gave up 5 bases and J gave up 8 bases; unmatched junction bases: 8. This CDR3 comprises 14 residues. CDR3 sequence: CASSQGGLNEKLFF. In DNA form, the CDR3 reads TGTGCCAGCAGTCAAGGGGGCCTGAACGAAAAACTGTTTTTT.